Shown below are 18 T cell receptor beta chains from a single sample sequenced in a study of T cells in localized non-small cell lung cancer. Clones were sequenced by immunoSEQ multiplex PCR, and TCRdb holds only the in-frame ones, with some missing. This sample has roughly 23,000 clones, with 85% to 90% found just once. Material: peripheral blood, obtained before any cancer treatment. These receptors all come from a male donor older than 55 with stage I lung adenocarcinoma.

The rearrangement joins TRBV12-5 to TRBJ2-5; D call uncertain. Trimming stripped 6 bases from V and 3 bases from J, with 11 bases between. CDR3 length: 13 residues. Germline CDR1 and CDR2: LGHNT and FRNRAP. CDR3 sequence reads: CASGPSREETQYF. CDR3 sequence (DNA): TGTGCTAGTGGGCCCAGCAGAGAAGAGACCCAGTACTTC.

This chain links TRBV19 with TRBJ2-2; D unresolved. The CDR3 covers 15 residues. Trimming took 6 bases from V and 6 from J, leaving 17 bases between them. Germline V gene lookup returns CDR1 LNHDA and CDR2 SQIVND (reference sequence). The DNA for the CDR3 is TGTGCCAGTAGACCGTCCATGGAGTTTTCCGGGGAGCTGTTTTTT. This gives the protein CASRPSMEFSGELFF.

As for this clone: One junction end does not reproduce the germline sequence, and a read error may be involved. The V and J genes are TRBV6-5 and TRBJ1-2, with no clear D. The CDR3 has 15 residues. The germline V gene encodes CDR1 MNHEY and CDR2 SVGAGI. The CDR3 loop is CASSYSRWFNYGDTF. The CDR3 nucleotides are TGTGCCAGCAGTTACTCGCGTTGGTTTAACTATGGCGACACCTTC.

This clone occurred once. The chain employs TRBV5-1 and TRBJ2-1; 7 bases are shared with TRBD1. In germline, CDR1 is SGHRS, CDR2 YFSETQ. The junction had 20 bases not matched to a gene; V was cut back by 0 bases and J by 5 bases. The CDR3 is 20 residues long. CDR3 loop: CASSLGTRDSHSVVHNEQFF. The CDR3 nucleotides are TGCGCCAGCAGCTTGGGAACCCGGGACAGTCATTCAGTAGTCCACAATGAGCAGTTCTTC.

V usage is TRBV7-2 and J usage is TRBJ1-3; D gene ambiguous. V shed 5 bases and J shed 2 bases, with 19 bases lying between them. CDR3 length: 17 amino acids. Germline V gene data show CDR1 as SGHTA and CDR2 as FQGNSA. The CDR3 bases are TGTGCCAGCAGCCCAACGACGCGGTCAGAGGCTGGAAACACCATATATTTT. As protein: CASSPTTRSEAGNTIYF.

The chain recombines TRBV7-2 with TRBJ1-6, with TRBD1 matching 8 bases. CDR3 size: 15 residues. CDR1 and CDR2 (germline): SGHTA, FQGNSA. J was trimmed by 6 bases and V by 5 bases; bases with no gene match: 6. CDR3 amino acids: CASSAGTGGNSPLHF. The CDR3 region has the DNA TGTGCCAGCAGCGCCGGGACAGGTGGTAATTCACCCCTCCACTTT.

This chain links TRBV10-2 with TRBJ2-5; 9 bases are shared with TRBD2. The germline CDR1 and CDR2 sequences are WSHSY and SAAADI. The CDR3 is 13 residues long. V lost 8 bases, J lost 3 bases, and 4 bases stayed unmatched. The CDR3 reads CASLRLAEETQYF. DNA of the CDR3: TGCGCCAGCCTTCGACTAGCGGAAGAGACCCAGTACTTC.

The CDR3 sequence: CASSESPWVAGSHNEQFF. The CDR3 DNA follows: TGTGCCAGCAGTGAATCCCCCTGGGTAGCGGGGTCCCACAATGAGCAGTTCTTC. The chain is built from TRBV6-1 and TRBJ2-1, with 8 positions matching TRBD2. Trimming at V came to 2 bases and at J to 5 bases, leaving 14 bases not matched to a gene. The germline V gene encodes CDR1 MNHNS and CDR2 SASEGT. The CDR3 has 18 amino acids.

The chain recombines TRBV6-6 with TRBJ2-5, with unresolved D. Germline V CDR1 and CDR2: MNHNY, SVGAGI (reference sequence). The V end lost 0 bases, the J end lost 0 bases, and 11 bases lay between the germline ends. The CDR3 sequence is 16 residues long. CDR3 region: CASSYSFQLYQETQYF. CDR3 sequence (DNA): TGTGCCAGCAGTTACTCCTTCCAACTGTACCAAGAGACCCAGTACTTC.

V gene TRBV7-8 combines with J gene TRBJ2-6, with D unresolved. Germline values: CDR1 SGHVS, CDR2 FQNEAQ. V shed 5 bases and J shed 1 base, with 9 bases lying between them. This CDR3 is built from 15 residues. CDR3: CASSPRASGANVLTF. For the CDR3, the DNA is TGTGCCAGCAGCCCACGCGCTTCTGGGGCCAACGTCCTGACTTTC.

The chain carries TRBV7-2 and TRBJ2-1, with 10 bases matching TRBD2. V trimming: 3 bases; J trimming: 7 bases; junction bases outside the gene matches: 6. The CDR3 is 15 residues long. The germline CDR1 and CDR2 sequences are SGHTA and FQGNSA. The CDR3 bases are TGTGCCAGCAGCTTCACTAGCGGGATCGAGAATGAGCAGTTCTTC. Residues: CASSFTSGIENEQFF.

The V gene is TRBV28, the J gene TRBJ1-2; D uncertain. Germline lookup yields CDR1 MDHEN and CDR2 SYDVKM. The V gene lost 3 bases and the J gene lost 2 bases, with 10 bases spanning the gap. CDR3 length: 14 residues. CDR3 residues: CASSLIQLNYGYTF. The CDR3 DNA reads TGTGCCAGCAGTTTGATACAGTTAAACTATGGCTACACCTTC.

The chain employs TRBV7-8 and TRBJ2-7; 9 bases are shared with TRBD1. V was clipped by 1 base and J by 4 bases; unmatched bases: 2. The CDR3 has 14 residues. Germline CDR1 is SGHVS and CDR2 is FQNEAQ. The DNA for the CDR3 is TGTGCCAGCAGCTTAGGGGGACAGGGATACGAGCAGTACTTC. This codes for CASSLGGQGYEQYF.

The CDR3 nucleotides are TGTGCCAGTAGTATAAGAGGACTAGCGGGAGGCTCTGGGGAGACCCAGTACTTC. The encoded protein is CASSIRGLAGGSGETQYF. The genes are TRBV19 and TRBJ2-5, with TRBD2 identical over 14 bases. CDR3 length equals 18 residues. The germline V gene encodes CDR1 LNHDA and CDR2 SQIVND (reference sequence). V lost 2 bases to trimming and J lost 5 bases; unmatched junction nucleotides: 10.

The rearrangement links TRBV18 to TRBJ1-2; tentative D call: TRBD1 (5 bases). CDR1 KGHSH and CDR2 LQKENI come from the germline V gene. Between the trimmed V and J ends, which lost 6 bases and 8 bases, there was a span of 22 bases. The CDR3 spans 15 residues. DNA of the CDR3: TGTGCCAGCTCGCCCGACAGCATTAATTTTCGCGGCTACACCTTC. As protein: CASSPDSINFRGYTF.

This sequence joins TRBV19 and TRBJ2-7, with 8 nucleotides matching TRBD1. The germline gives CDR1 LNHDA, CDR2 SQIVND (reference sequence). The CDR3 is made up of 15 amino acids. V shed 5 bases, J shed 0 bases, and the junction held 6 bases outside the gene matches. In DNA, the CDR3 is TGTGCCAGTAGTCCGCGGGGACAGGTCTCCTACGAGCAGTACTTC. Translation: CASSPRGQVSYEQYF.

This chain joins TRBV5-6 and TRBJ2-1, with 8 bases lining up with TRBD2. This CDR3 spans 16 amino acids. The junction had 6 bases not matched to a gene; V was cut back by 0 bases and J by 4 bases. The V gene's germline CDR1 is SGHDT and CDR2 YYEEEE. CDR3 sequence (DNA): TGTGCCAGCAGCTTGGAGGGTAGCGGGGAGTACAATGAGCAGTTCTTC. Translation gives CASSLEGSGEYNEQFF.

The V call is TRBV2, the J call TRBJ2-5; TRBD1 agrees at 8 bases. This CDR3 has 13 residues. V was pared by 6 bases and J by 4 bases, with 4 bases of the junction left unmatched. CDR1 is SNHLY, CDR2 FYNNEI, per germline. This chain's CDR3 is CASRKDRVETQYF. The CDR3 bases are TGTGCCAGCAGGAAGGACAGGGTAGAGACCCAGTACTTC.